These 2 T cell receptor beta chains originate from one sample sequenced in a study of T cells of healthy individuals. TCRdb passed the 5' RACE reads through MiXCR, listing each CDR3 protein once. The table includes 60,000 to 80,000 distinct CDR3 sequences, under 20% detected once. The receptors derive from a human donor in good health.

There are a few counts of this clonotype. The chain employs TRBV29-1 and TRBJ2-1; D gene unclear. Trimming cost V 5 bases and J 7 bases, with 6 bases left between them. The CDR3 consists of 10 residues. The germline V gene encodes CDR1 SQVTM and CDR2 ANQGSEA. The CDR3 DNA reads TGCAGCGTTTTGGGGAATGAGCAGTTCTTC. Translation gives CSVLGNEQFF.

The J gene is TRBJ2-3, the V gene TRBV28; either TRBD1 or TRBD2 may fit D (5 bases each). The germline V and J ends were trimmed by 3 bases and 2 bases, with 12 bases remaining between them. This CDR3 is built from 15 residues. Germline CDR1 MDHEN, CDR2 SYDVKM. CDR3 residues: CASSFLVGDTDTQYF. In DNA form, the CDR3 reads TGTGCCAGCAGTTTCTTGGTGGGGGACACAGATACGCAGTATTTT.